The clone carrying this T cell receptor beta chain appeared once. This sample was included in a study of T cell responses to AZD1222 COVID-19 vaccine. This table comes from immunoSEQ multiplex PCR, and its TCRdb copy is limited to in-frame clones, with some not included. Counted here are nearly 100,000 clones, nearly 90% occurring once; the ten biggest clones make up roughly 2.8%. The specimen was peripheral blood, collected on day 0 of AZD1222 vaccination. This TCR came from an adult in good health.

In nucleotides, the CDR3 is TGTGCTAGTGGCCTAGGCCCCCGGGACAGGGGGGATTCACCCCTCCACTTT. Protein product: CASGLGPRDRGDSPLHF. The V call is TRBV12-5, the J call TRBJ1-6; 11 bases line up with TRBD1. The CDR3 is 17 amino acids. V gave up 6 bases and J gave up 8 bases; unmatched junction bases: 12. The V gene's germline CDR1 is LGHNT and CDR2 FRNRAP.